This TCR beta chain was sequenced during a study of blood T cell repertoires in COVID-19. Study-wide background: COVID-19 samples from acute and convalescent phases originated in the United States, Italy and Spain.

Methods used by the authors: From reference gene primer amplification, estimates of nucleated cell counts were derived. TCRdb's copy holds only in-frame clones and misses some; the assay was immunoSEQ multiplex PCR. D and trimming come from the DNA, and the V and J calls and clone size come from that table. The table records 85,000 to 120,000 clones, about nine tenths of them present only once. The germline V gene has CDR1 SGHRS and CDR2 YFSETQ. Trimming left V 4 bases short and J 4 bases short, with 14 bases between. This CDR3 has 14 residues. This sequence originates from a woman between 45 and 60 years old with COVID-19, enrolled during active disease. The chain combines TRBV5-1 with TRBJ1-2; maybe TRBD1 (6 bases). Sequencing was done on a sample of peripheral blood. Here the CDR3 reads CASSTGQSAYGYTF. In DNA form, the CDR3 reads TGCGCCAGCAGCACAGGACAGTCCGCCTATGGCTACACCTTC.